This T cell receptor (beta chain) comes out of a study of metastatic and nonmetastatic thyroid tumors. Study-level information: Across blood and tumor or nodule tissue, repertoires from malignant and benign thyroid patients were compared with one another. Notes on the study in general: The reported finding was significantly higher TCR beta diversity in malignant thyroid tumors relative to benign nodules, in blood and tumor.

The junction had 5 bases not matched to a gene; V was cut back by 3 bases and J by 5 bases. The CDR3 is 14 residues long. Not a single patient had been given any form of treatment at any point before undergoing thyroid surgery. As originally analysed: A papillary thyroid cancer distant-metastasis classifier was built from CDR3 differences across clinicopathological groups. TCRdb recomputed clones from the PCR reads via MiXCR. These V and J calls rely on TCRdb rather than the paper's analysis. The data contain approximately 19,000 clones, 35% to 45% of them singletons. This clone was seen a handful of times. Its target is not known.

The sequenced sample was tumor tissue. This chain links TRBV12-3 or TRBV12-4 with TRBJ1-1, with 8 nucleotides matching TRBD1. The TCR sequence derives from a female donor with papillary thyroid cancer or a benign thyroid nodule (not recorded which). Some clones in this sample may be carry-over from other donors' samples. CDR3 loop: CASSFGQGSTEAFF. CDR3 in DNA: TGTGCCAGCAGTTTCGGACAGGGATCAACTGAAGCTTTCTTT.